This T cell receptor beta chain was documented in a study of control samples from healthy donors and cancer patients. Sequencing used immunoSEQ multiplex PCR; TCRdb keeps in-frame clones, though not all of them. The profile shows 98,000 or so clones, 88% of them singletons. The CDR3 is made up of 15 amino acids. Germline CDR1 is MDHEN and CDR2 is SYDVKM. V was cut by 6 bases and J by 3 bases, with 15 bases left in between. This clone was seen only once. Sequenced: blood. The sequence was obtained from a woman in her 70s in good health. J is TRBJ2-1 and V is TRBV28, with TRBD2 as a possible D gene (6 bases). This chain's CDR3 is CASRLGGSLYNEQFF. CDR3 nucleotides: TGTGCCAGCAGGCTCGGGGGTTCACTCTACAATGAGCAGTTCTTC.